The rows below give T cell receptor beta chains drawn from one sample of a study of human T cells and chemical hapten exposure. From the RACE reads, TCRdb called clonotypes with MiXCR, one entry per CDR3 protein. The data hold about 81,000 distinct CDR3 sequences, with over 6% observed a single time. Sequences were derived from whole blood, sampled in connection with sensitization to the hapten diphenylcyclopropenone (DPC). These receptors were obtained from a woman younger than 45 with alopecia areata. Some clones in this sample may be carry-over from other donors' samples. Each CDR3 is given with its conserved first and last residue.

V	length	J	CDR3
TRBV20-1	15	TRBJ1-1	CSASRGKGLVVEAFF
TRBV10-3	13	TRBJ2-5	CAISPSQQETQYF
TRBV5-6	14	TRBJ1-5	CASSLRGRAQPQHF
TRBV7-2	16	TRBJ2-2	CASSLVTSSPTGELFF
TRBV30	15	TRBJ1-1	CAWSPLDRGSVEAFF
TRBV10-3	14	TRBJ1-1	CAISESASYTEAFF
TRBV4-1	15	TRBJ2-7	CASSQPGQGVYEQYF
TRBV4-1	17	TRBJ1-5	CASTLTPLARGGQPQHF
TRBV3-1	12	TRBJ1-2	CASSQDVRDAIF
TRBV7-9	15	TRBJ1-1	CASSLKGQGPTEAFF
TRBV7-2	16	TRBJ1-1	CASSLSLRRETGGAFF
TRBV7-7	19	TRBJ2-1	CASSQLPGLAGSTYNEQFF
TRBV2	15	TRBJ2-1	CASRKDRGPYNEQFF
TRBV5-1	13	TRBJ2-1	CASSLTGGNEQFF
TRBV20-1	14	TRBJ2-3	CSARGAGHTDTQYF
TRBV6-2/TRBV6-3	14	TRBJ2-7	CASSYSNAGYEQYF
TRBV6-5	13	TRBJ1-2	CASSRRRTYGYTF
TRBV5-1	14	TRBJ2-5	CANRGGCDQETQYF
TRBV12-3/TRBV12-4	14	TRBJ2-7	CASSFDRSPYEQYF
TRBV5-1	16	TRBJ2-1	CASSPPGLGSYNEQFF
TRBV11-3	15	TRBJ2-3	CASSLGQGHTDTQYF
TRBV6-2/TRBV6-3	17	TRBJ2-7	CASSYVLGGSLAYEQYF
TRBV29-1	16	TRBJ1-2	CSVEIRQGTTPYGYTF
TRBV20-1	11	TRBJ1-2	CSARPDDGYTF
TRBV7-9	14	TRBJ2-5	CASSNHRVGGTQYF
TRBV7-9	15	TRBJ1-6	CASSRDWEEYSPLHF
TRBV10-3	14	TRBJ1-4	CAIREGRDGEKLFF
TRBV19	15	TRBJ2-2	CASSIDLSDTGELFF
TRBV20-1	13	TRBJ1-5	CSASGGNNQPQNF
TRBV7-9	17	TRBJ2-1	CASSLRASGAIYNEQFF
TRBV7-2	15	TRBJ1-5	CASSLDSQNNQPQHF
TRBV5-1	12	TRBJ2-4	CATGTGGNIQYF
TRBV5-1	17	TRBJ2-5	CASSLPRDRGDQETQYF
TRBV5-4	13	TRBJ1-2	CASSVGTADGYTF
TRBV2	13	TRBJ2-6	CARGPTGANVLTF